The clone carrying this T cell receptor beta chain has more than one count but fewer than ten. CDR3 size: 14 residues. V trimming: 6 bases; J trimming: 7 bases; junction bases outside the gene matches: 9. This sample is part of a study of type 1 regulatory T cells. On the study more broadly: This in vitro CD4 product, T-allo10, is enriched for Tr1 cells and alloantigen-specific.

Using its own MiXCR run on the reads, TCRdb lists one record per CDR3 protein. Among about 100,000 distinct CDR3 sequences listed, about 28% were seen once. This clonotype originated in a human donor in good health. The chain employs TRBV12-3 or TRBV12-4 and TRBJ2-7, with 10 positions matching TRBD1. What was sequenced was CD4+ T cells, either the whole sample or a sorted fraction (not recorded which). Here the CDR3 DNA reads TGTGCCAGCAGCCGACAGGGGGCGTCGTTTGAGCAGTACTTC. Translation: CASSRQGASFEQYF.